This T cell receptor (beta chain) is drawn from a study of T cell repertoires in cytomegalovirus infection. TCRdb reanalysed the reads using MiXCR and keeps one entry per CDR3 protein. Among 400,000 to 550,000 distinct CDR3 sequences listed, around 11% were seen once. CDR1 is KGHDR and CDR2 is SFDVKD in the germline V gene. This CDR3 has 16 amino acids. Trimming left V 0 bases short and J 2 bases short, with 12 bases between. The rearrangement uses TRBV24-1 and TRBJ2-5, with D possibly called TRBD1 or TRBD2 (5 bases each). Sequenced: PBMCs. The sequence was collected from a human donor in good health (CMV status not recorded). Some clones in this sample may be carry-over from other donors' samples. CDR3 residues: CATSDLHPGPQETQYF. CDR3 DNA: TGTGCCACCAGTGATTTGCACCCGGGACCTCAAGAGACCCAGTACTTC.